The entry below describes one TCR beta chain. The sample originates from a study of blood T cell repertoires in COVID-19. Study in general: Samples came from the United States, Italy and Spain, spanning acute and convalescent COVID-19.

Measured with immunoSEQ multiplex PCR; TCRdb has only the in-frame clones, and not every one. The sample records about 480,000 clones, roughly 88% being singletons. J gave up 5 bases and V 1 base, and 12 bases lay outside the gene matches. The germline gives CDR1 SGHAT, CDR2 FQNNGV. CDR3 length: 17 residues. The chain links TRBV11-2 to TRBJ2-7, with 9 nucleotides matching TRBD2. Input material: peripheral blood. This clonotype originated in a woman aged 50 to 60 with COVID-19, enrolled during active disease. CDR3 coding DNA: TGTGCCAGCAGCTTAGTTGGCCTAGCGGGGCCTCGGGACGAGCAGTACTTC. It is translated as CASSLVGLAGPRDEQYF.